A single sample gave rise to the 2 T cell receptor beta chains below, sequenced in a study of a mutant IDH1 vaccine in newly diagnosed glioma (dated by TCRdb to the early 2020s). No cognate antigen is known for these TCRs. This specimen's time point label, interpreted: week 23, last vaccination. Every vaccine dose consisted of 300 ug of a 20-mer mutant IDH1 peptide in Montanide, administered subcutaneously together with topical imiquimod. Receptors were amplified or captured by the immunoSEQ multiplex PCR assay. TCRdb mirrors the immuneACCESS table, restricted to in-frame sequences. Some clones are absent from its copies; in checked studies, under half trace to an unresolved V gene, and the reason for the others is unknown. The sample records around 40,000 clones, 60% to 85% of which are singletons. Around 6.5% of the sample is held by the ten biggest clonotypes. Specimen: PBMCs, collected from a glioma patient whose treatment included an IDH1 peptide vaccine. The receptors here all came from a woman aged 40 to 55 with glioma. Some clones in this sample may be carry-over from other donors' samples.

The V gene is TRBV5-4, the J gene TRBJ1-1; 7 bases map to TRBD1. The germline V gene has CDR1 SGHNT and CDR2 YYREEE (reference sequence). The ends lost 4 bases at V and 6 bases at J; junction bases unmatched: 9. The CDR3 is made up of 14 amino acids. CDR3 region: CASSEDRATPEAFF. CDR3 nucleotide sequence: TGTGCCAGCAGCGAAGACAGGGCAACGCCTGAAGCTTTCTTT.

CDR3 region: CASSLGKNTEAFF. In DNA, the CDR3 is TGTGCCAGCAGCTTAGGGAAGAACACTGAAGCTTTCTTT. The chain employs TRBV7-6 and TRBJ1-1; no reliable D call. Trimming removed 1 base at V and 1 base at J, with 4 bases between. CDR3 length equals 13 residues. Per the germline V gene, CDR1 is SGHVS and CDR2 is FNYEAQ.